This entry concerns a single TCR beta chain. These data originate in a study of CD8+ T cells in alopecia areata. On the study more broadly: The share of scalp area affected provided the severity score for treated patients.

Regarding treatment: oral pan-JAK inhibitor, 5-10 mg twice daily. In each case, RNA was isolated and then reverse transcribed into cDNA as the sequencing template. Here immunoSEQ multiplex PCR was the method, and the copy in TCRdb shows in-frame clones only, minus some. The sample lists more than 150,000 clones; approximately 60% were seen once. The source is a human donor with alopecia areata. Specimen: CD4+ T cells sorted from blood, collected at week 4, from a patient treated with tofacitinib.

The CDR3 DNA sequence: TGTGCCAGTAGTGGGACGCATGGTGAAAACATTCAGTACTTC. Translated: CASSGTHGENIQYF. This sequence joins TRBV19 and TRBJ2-4; D may match TRBD1 or TRBD2 (5 bases each). CDR1 is LNHDA and CDR2 is SQIVND in the germline V gene (reference sequence). The length of the CDR3 is 14 residues. The ends were cut back, 5 bases at V and 5 bases at J, with 13 bases in the middle.